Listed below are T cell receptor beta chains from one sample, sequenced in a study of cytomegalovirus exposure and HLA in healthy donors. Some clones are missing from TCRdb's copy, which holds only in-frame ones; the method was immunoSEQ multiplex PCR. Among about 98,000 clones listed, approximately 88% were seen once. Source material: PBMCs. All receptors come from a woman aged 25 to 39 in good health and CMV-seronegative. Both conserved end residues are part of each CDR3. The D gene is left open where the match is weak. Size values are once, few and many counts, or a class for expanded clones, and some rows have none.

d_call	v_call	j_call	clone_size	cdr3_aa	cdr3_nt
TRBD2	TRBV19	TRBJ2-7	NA	CASRGGTSGPPDDF	TGTGCCAGTAGGGGCGGGACTAGCGGACCTCCGGATGACTTC
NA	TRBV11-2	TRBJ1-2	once	CASRSWGRKGDNYGYTF	TGTGCCAGCAGATCCTGGGGGAGGAAAGGGGATAACTATGGCTACACCTTC
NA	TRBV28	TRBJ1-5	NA	CASSPPTYNQPQHF	TGTGCCAGCAGTCCACCGACATATAATCAGCCCCAGCATTTT
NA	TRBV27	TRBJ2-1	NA	CASSSFTGSYNEQFF	TGTGCCAGCAGTTCCTTTACAGGGTCCTACAATGAGCAGTTCTTC
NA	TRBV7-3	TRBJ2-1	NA	CASSSKSNVYNEQFF	TGTGCCAGCAGCTCTAAATCTAATGTCTACAATGAGCAGTTCTTC
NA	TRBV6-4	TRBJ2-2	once	CASSDQFTGELFF	TGTGCCAGCAGTGACCAATTCACCGGGGAGCTGTTTTTT
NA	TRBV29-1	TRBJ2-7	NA	CSVGAEVASGQQYF	TGCAGCGTTGGAGCCGAGGTGGCCTCCGGTCAGCAGTACTTC
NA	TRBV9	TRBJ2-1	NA	CASSVRTSRQLGGEQFF	TGTGCCAGCAGCGTCAGGACTAGTAGGCAATTAGGGGGTGAGCAGTTCTTC
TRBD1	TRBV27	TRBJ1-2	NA	CASSFAGGYGYTF	TGTGCCAGCAGTTTCGCAGGGGGCTATGGCTACACCTTC
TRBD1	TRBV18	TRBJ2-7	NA	CASSPLTGLNEQYF	TGTGCCAGCTCACCATTGACAGGGCTTAACGAGCAGTACTTC
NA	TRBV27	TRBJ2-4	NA	CASSLGSVNVIQYF	TGTGCCAGCAGTTTAGGTTCGGTAAACGTCATTCAGTACTTC
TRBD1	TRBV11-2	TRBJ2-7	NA	CASSSSWGTGSYEQYF	TGTGCCAGCAGCTCCTCGTGGGGGACAGGCTCCTACGAGCAGTACTTC
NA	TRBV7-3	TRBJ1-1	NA	CASSLSAQNTEAFF	TGTGCCAGCAGCTTAAGCGCCCAGAACACTGAAGCTTTCTTT
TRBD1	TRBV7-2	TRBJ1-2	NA	CASSLEKPGQGTF	TGTGCCAGCAGCTTAGAGAAACCGGGACAGGGAACCTTC
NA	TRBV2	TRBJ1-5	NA	CASVATGVLNQPQHF	TGTGCCAGCGTGGCGACAGGCGTGTTAAATCAGCCCCAGCATTTT
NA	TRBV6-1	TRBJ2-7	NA	CASLVSGAVPYEQYF	TGTGCCAGCCTAGTGTCGGGAGCAGTCCCCTACGAGCAGTACTTC
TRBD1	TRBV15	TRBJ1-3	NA	CATSKGTAGNTIYF	TGTGCCACCAGCAAAGGGACAGCGGGAAACACCATATATTTT
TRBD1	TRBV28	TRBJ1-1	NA	CASRGTGFMNTEAFF	TGTGCCAGCAGGGGGACAGGGTTTATGAACACTGAAGCTTTCTTT
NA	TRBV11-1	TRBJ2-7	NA	CASSAGVVIGEQYF	TGTGCCAGCAGCGCAGGGGTTGTAATTGGCGAGCAGTACTTC
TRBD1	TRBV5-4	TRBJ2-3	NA	CASSLEGDRWKDTQYF	TGTGCCAGCAGCCTGGAGGGGGACAGGTGGAAAGATACGCAGTATTTT
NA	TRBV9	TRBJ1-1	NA	CASSVGDTEAFF	TGTGCCAGCAGCGTAGGAGACACTGAAGCTTTCTTT
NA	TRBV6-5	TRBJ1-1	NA	CASSYQGKAFF	TGTGCCAGCAGTTACCAGGGTAAAGCTTTCTTT
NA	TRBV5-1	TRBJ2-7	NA	CASSPSPGANYEQYF	TGCGCCAGCAGCCCTTCGCCAGGGGCGAACTACGAGCAGTACTTC
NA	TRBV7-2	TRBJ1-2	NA	CASSLEFSGTF	TGTGCCAGCAGCTTAGAGTTCTCGGGCACCTTC
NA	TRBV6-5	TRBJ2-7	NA	CASSYSPDAEEQYF	TGTGCCAGCAGTTATTCCCCCGACGCGGAGGAGCAGTACTTC
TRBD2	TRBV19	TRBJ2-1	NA	CASWPSGKGSEQFF	TGTGCCAGTTGGCCTAGCGGAAAGGGTAGTGAGCAGTTCTTC
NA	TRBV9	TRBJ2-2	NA	CASSVGGTQLDGELFF	TGTGCCAGCAGCGTAGGGGGGACACAATTAGACGGGGAGCTGTTTTTT
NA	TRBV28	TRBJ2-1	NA	CASSSGNSYNEQFF	TGTGCCAGCAGTTCCGGTAATTCCTACAATGAGCAGTTCTTC
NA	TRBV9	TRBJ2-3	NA	CASSVAGRPQGTQYF	TGTGCCAGCAGCGTTGCCGGTCGGCCCCAGGGTACGCAGTATTTT
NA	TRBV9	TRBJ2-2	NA	CASSLQGFGELFF	TGTGCCAGCAGCTTACAGGGTTTTGGGGAGCTGTTTTTT
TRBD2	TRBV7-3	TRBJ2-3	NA	CASALAGGPDTQYF	TGTGCCAGCGCTCTAGCGGGGGGCCCTGATACGCAGTATTTT
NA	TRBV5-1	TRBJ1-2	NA	CASSLAREEYGYTF	TGCGCCAGCAGCTTGGCCAGAGAGGAATATGGCTACACCTTC
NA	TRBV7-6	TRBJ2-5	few	CASSLTSWVQETQYF	TGTGCCAGCAGCTTAACTAGCTGGGTCCAAGAGACCCAGTACTTC
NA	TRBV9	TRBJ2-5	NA	CASSVSSAYQETQYF	TGTGCCAGCAGCGTTTCTAGCGCGTACCAAGAGACCCAGTACTTC
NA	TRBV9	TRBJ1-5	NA	CASSVSTNQPQHF	TGTGCCAGCAGCGTATCTACCAATCAGCCCCAGCATTTT
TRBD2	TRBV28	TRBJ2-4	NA	CASVAGGSKNIQYF	TGTGCCAGCGTAGCGGGAGGGTCCAAAAACATTCAGTACTTC
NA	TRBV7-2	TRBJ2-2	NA	CASSSHDWPGELFF	TGTGCCAGCAGCTCGCACGACTGGCCCGGGGAGCTGTTTTTT
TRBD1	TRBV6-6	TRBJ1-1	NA	CASRESQGAEAFF	TGTGCCAGCAGAGAATCACAGGGGGCCGAAGCTTTCTTT
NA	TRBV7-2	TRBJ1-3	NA	CASSSAGIGNTIYF	TGTGCCAGCAGCTCGGCAGGTATTGGAAACACCATATATTTT
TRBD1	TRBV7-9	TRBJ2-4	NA	CASSPRQGVGIQYF	TGTGCCAGCAGCCCGCGACAGGGAGTTGGCATTCAGTACTTC
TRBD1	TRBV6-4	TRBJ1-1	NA	CASSDSIPTGELPEAFF	TGTGCCAGCAGTGACTCGATACCGACAGGGGAGTTACCTGAAGCTTTCTTT
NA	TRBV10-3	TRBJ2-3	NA	CAISEMTLDSTDTQYF	TGTGCCATCAGTGAGATGACACTGGATAGCACAGATACGCAGTATTTT
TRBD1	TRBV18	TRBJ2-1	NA	CASSPRGQDEQFF	TGTGCCAGCTCACCCAGGGGGCAGGATGAGCAGTTCTTC
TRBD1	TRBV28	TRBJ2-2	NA	CASSRTGTGGSGELFF	TGTGCCAGCAGCCGAACCGGGACAGGGGGCTCCGGGGAGCTGTTTTTT
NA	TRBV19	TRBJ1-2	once	CASIQSRGSYGYTF	TGTGCCAGTATCCAATCTAGGGGTTCTTATGGCTACACCTTC